This T cell receptor (beta chain) originates from a study of CD8 T cells in Susac syndrome. Notes on the study in general: The TCR sequencing and HLA analysis in the study involved a relatively small number of individuals, as the study acknowledged.

An input of about 0.45 to 1 ug of RNA was subjected to reverse transcription using random hexamers. An immunoSEQ multiplex PCR generated amplified TCR beta CDR3 products spanning 54 Vbeta and 13 Jbeta. MiXCR, run by TCRdb on the immunoSEQ multiplex PCR reads, gives a single entry per CDR3 protein. The repertoire has around 280,000 distinct CDR3 sequences, approximately 81% of them found once; the top ten carry about 0.11%. The germline CDR1 and CDR2 sequences are DFQATT and SNEGSKA (reference sequence). V was pared by 2 bases and J by 5 bases, with 11 bases of the junction left unmatched. The CDR3 has 16 residues. Negative isolation yielded CD4+ and CD8+ T cells, and FACS enriched TEMRA cells. For this clonotype: Antigen unknown.

The source is a human donor with multiple sclerosis. Sequenced: CD8+ T cells from PBMCs. The chain recombines TRBV20-1 with TRBJ1-5, with TRBD1 matching over 8 bases. The CDR3, as DNA: TGCAGTGCTAGAAGGGTGAGACAGGGGAGCCATCAGCCCCAGCATTTT. This translates into CSARRVRQGSHQPQHF.